This TCR beta chain was profiled in a study of blood T cells in healthy people across ages. The CDR3 loop spans 13 amino acids. Trimming removed 6 bases from V and 3 bases from J, with 12 bases in between. In germline, CDR1 is MNHEY, CDR2 SVGAGI. The use of a sample-barcoded 5' primer and a J-beta primer mix characterized a second PCR of 7 to 11 cycles. A tag from a template-switch adaptor with 12 random nucleotides marked each cDNA molecule. CDR3-containing paired-end reads numbering at least 2.5 million came from each sample. TCRdb called the 5' RACE reads again in MiXCR, with one record for every CDR3 protein. The sample contains 1.8 million or so distinct CDR3 sequences, more than 35% of which appear only once. The sample holds a few counts of this clonotype.

This chain connects TRBV6-5 to TRBJ2-7; weak D call: TRBD1 (6 bases). Input material: blood. This receptor was obtained from a human donor in good health. The CDR3 DNA sequence: TGTGCCAGCAGCAGACGGACAGACTACGAGCAGTACTTC. Translating it yields CASSRRTDYEQYF.